This paragraph reports one T cell receptor beta chain. What it binds is unknown. Clones were read by immunoSEQ multiplex PCR, and TCRdb kept only the in-frame ones, dropping some. The table lists about 89,000 clones, roughly 91% of them singletons. The data stem from a study of graft-versus-host responses after intestinal transplantation. Study overall: All recipients were transplanted with multivisceral, liver-intestinal, or isolated intestinal grafts. Every recipient had anti-thymocyte globulin induction and about three years of tacrolimus plus steroids. Notes on the study in general: Elevated graft-versus-host to host-versus-graft clonal ratios in allografts were recorded for patients with graft-donor T cell macrochimerism. Early post-transplant falls in HvG clones accompanied the peak levels of circulating GvH clones.

Germline V gene lookup returns CDR1 SGHVS and CDR2 FQNEAQ. The CDR3 is made up of 15 amino acids. Trimming at V came to 5 bases and at J to 2 bases, leaving 8 bases not matched to a gene. This rearrangement joins TRBV7-8 to TRBJ2-7, with TRBD1 matching over 8 bases. The source of this sequence is a human donor who received an intestinal transplant. This specimen was unstimulated CD8+ T cells sorted from spleen or lymph node cells, taken before intestinal transplant. The CDR3 coding sequence is TGTGCCAGCAGCCCACCGGGACAGGCTGCCTACGAGCAGTACTTC. Its protein product is CASSPPGQAAYEQYF.